This paragraph covers one T cell receptor (beta chain) sequence. Its antigen is not identified. These data come from a study of T cell repertoires in cytomegalovirus infection. Study overall: Public TCR beta signatures indicated both CMV infection and matching HLA type. General study findings and limits: Cumulative public TCR beta family frequency identified carriers of CMV plus the relevant HLA. The response measured ex vivo was dominated by TCR beta clonotypes (HLA-C-restricted and CMV-specific).

TCRdb independently ran MiXCR on the reads; one entry per CDR3 protein. The sample shows approximately 250,000 distinct CDR3 sequences, about 12% of them seen only once. Per germline, CDR1 MNHEY and CDR2 SVGEGT. This CDR3 has 16 amino acids. Trimming removed 5 bases from V and 4 bases from J; junction bases left unmatched: 8. This clonotype originated in a human donor in good health (CMV status not recorded). Some clones in this sample may be carry-over from other donors' samples. The rearrangement uses TRBV6-2 or TRBV6-3 and TRBJ2-5; 12 bases line up with TRBD2. Sequences were obtained from PBMCs. The CDR3 nucleotides read TGTGCCAGCAGTGGGAGACTAGCGGGAGTACGAGAGACCCAGTACTTC. Translating it yields CASSGRLAGVRETQYF.